Listed here are 11 T cell receptor beta chains from one sample, sequenced in a study of shared clonotypes between healthy human individuals. Selected positively for CCR7 and CD45RO-negative, naive CD8 cells excluded terminally differentiated effector memory CD45RA+ cells. Libraries were prepared by immunoSEQ multiplex PCR; TCRdb keeps only in-frame clonotypes and omits some of them. This sample has about 2.1 million clones; 90% to 95% occur once, and the top ten carry around 1.7%. Sequencing used naive CD8+ T cells from PBMCs. These receptor sequences come from a young man in good health. Some clones in this sample may be carry-over from other donors' samples.

The CDR3 loop reads CASRDRGNTGELFF. The CDR3 DNA sequence: TGTGCCAGCAGGGATCGAGGGAACACCGGGGAGCTGTTTTTT. This chain uses TRBV7-9 with TRBJ2-2; D is ambiguous. CDR1 and CDR2 from the germline V gene are SEHNR and FQNEAQ (reference sequence). Between the trimmed V and J ends, which lost 6 bases and 1 base, there was a span of 9 bases. The CDR3 totals 14 residues.

V gene TRBV6-1 combines with J gene TRBJ2-1; D not certain. V lost 3 bases and J lost 15, with 18 bases in between. The CDR3 totals 13 residues. Germline CDR1 is MNHNS and CDR2 is SASEGT. DNA of the CDR3: TGTGCCAGCAGTGAGGTCTCGGTCACAGTTCGGTTCTTC. Translating it yields CASSEVSVTVRFF.

This rearrangement joins TRBV6-5 to TRBJ1-2, with 8 nucleotides matching TRBD1. The CDR3 loop spans 16 amino acids. V lost 0 bases to trimming and J lost 2 bases; unmatched junction nucleotides: 5. The germline CDR1 and CDR2 sequences are MNHEY and SVGAGI. CDR3 protein: CASSYSFGDRNYGYTF. In nucleotides, the CDR3 is TGTGCCAGCAGTTACTCTTTTGGGGACAGGAACTATGGCTACACCTTC.

The chain combines TRBV6-5 with TRBJ2-7; 7 bases line up with TRBD1. The CDR3 length is 11 residues. The junction had 5 bases not matched to a gene; V was cut back by 4 bases and J by 11 bases. Germline loops: CDR1 MNHEY, CDR2 SVGAGI. CDR3 in DNA: TGTGCCAGCAGTTCCACAGGGGACGAGTACTTC. This gives the protein CASSSTGDEYF.

J is TRBJ2-2 and V is TRBV13, with 9 bases lining up with TRBD1. CDR3 length: 18 residues. Losses at the gene ends were 7 bases for V and 4 bases for J; bases not matched to a gene: 16. Germline V lookup: CDR1 PRHDT, CDR2 FYEKMQ (reference sequence). The CDR3 here is CASNRQTGTGISTGELFF. CDR3 coding DNA: TGTGCCAGCAACCGACAAACCGGGACAGGGATATCCACCGGGGAGCTGTTTTTT.

This chain joins TRBV23-1 and TRBJ2-6; 10 bases are shared with TRBD1. TRBV23-1 is classed as an ORF, of uncertain function. Germline trimming cut 2 bases from V and 12 bases from J; bases unmatched to any gene: 19. The CDR3 is made up of 19 amino acids. As DNA, the CDR3 is TGCGCCAGCAGTCAACTTTGGGCGGTGCCGGGACAGGGGAGTTTCGTCCTGACTTTC. Protein sequence: CASSQLWAVPGQGSFVLTF.

The chain carries TRBV10-2 and TRBJ2-3, with TRBD2 matching over 8 bases. The length of the CDR3 is 12 residues. Germline V CDR1 and CDR2: WSHSY, SAAADI. The ends lost 8 bases at V and 7 bases at J; junction bases unmatched: 5. The CDR3, as DNA: TGCGCCAGCGGGACTAGTCCGAATACGCAGTATTTT. This codes for CASGTSPNTQYF.

As to this clone: At the DNA level, this CDR3 is encoded by other sequences in the same sample as well. The chain links TRBV28 to TRBJ2-1; no clear D gene. V was clipped by 3 bases and J by 0 bases, with 9 bases between them. Germline V CDR1 and CDR2: MDHEN, SYDVKM. The CDR3 extends over 15 amino acids. CDR3 sequence: CASSLGQSSYNEQFF. As DNA, the CDR3 is TGTGCCAGCAGTTTGGGCCAAAGCTCCTACAATGAGCAGTTCTTC.

This chain links TRBV19 with TRBJ1-4; D call uncertain. The CDR3 sequence is 17 residues long. The V end lost 5 bases, the J end lost 0 bases, and 16 bases lay between the germline ends. Germline CDR1 reads LNHDA; CDR2 reads SQIVND (reference sequence). The CDR3 is CASSLTVQDATNEKLFF. DNA of the CDR3: TGTGCCAGTAGTCTCACGGTCCAGGATGCAACTAATGAAAAACTGTTTTTT.

This clone has a single count. This sample also contains other DNA sequences that code for the same CDR3. CDR3 sequence (DNA): TGTGCCAGCAGCTTGGGCGGGGGGCGAAACACCATATATTTT. As protein: CASSLGGGRNTIYF. This chain joins TRBV7-9 and TRBJ1-3; a weak D match, TRBD1 (6 bases). This CDR3 spans 14 amino acids. From germline, CDR1 is SEHNR and CDR2 FQNEAQ (reference sequence). Trimming removed 3 bases from V and 5 bases from J, with 11 bases in between.

The chain couples TRBV6-5 to TRBJ2-5; 8 bases map to TRBD1. Trimming at V came to 1 base and at J to 5 bases, leaving 6 bases not matched to a gene. The CDR3 runs to 15 residues. Per germline, CDR1 MNHEY and CDR2 SVGAGI. Here the CDR3 reads CASSYLAGGEETQYF. The CDR3 bases are TGTGCCAGCAGTTACTTGGCAGGGGGCGAGGAGACCCAGTACTTC.